The 24 T cell receptor beta chains reported below all come from one sample, sequenced in a study of shared clonotypes between healthy human individuals. Repertoires were generated with immunoSEQ multiplex PCR, while TCRdb's copy carries only in-frame clones and drops some. The sample consists of approximately 1,500,000 clones, approximately 98% of them appearing once. The sample consisted of naive CD4+ T cells sorted from blood. Subset meaning: CD45RA+ positively selected. The receptors come from a young man in good health.

The rearrangement joins TRBV5-1 to TRBJ2-7; D perhaps matches TRBD2 (5 bases). The CDR3 has 18 residues. Trimming took 4 bases from V and 5 from J, leaving 28 bases between them. Germline V gene sequence: CDR1 SGHRS, CDR2 YFSETQ. The DNA of the CDR3 is TGCGCCAGCAGCATGGGGTTGAGGGCAGCTCCTTCCTTCCACGAGCAGTACTTC. The encoded protein is CASSMGLRAAPSFHEQYF.

As for this clone: The sample carries other DNA sequences with the same CDR3. V gene TRBV5-5 combines with J gene TRBJ2-1; possible D gene TRBD2, 7 bases. CDR1 is SGHKS and CDR2 is YYEKEE in the germline V gene (reference sequence). V gave up 3 bases and J gave up 5 bases, with 12 bases separating them. This CDR3 contains 14 residues. The CDR3 DNA follows: TGTGCCAGCAGCTGGGGGGGCACTAACAATGAGCAGTTCTTC. Its protein product is CASSWGGTNNEQFF.

This chain uses TRBV18 with TRBJ2-7; D is unresolved. Trimming removed 3 bases from V and 6 bases from J, with 12 bases in between. Germline CDR1 is KGHSH and CDR2 is LQKENI. The CDR3 has 13 residues. DNA of the CDR3: TGTGCCAGCTCACCGAATCCCACCAGCGAGCAGTACTTC. Translated, it gives CASSPNPTSEQYF. Looking up the rest from reference TRBV18 and TRBJ2-7 gives the full variable domain: NAGVMQNPRHLVRRRGQEARLRCSPMKGHSHVYWYRQLPEEGLKFMVYLQKENIIDESGMPKERFSAEFPKEGPSILRIQQVVRGDSAAYFCASSPNPTSEQYFGPGTRLTVT.

The chain has TRBV6-1 and TRBJ2-7, with D possibly TRBD2 on 5 matching bases. CDR1 and CDR2 from the germline V gene are MNHNS and SASEGT. The CDR3 covers 14 residues. V was trimmed by 6 bases and J by 0 bases, leaving 12 bases between them. The CDR3 sequence: CASRDSYPSYEQYF. For the CDR3, the DNA is TGTGCCAGCAGGGACTCGTACCCCTCCTACGAGCAGTACTTC.

J is TRBJ2-1 and V is TRBV29-1, with 11 positions matching TRBD2. Per the germline V gene, CDR1 is SQVTM and CDR2 is ANQGSEA. The CDR3 extends over 16 amino acids. Unmatched junction bases numbered 12, after V lost 4 bases and J lost 7 bases. For the CDR3, the DNA is TGCAGCGTTGCAGCGGTGACTAGCGGGATTCGGAATGAGCAGTTCTTC. It is translated as CSVAAVTSGIRNEQFF.

The chain joins TRBV6-1 to TRBJ1-5; TRBD1 matches 7 bases. CDR3 length equals 17 residues. Germline V gives CDR1 MNHNS, CDR2 SASEGT. J gave up 3 bases and V 2 bases, and 10 bases lay outside the gene matches. The CDR3 is CASSERDRPNANQPQHF. The CDR3 coding sequence is TGTGCCAGCAGTGAACGGGACAGACCCAACGCCAATCAGCCCCAGCATTTT.

The J gene is TRBJ1-4, the V gene TRBV5-6; possible D gene TRBD1, 6 bases. Germline V gives CDR1 SGHDT, CDR2 YYEEEE. V was cut by 4 bases and J by 6 bases, with 13 bases left in between. There are 14 residues in the CDR3. The CDR3 region has the DNA TGTGCCAGCAGCACGGACAGCCTCTATGAAAAACTGTTTTTT. This encodes CASSTDSLYEKLFF.

V gene TRBV11-2 combines with J gene TRBJ2-2, with D possibly being TRBD2 (5 bases). The CDR3 consists of 15 residues. Germline V CDR1 and CDR2: SGHAT, FQNNGV. The V gene lost 5 bases and the J gene lost 1 base, with 11 bases spanning the gap. CDR3 nucleotide sequence: TGTGCCAGCAGCCCGGAGCGGTTGAACACCGGGGAGCTGTTTTTT. Its protein product is CASSPERLNTGELFF.

The chain uses TRBV28 and TRBJ1-2; no clear D gene. The CDR3 extends over 18 amino acids. Trimming left V 1 base short and J 3 bases short, with 21 bases between. CDR1 is MDHEN, CDR2 SYDVKM, per germline. As DNA, the CDR3 is TGTGCCAGCAGTTTATTTCCGGGATACAATTATGGGGACTATGGCTACACCTTC. Its protein is CASSLFPGYNYGDYGYTF.

V gene TRBV7-8 combines with J gene TRBJ1-2; D is unclear. The CDR3 consists of 15 residues. CDR1 and CDR2 from the germline V gene are SGHVS and FQNEAQ. The ends were cut back, 3 bases at V and 0 bases at J, with 11 bases in the middle. CDR3 bases: TGTGCCAGCAGCTTCCTTCCGACCGCTAACTATGGCTACACCTTC. It encodes CASSFLPTANYGYTF.

The chain joins TRBV11-2 to TRBJ2-7, with 7 bases that match TRBD1. From germline, CDR1 is SGHAT and CDR2 FQNNGV. This CDR3 comprises 18 residues. Losses at the gene ends were 10 bases for V and 1 base for J; bases not matched to a gene: 22. The CDR3 sequence is CATTALARWTGISYEQYF. The CDR3 DNA reads as TGTGCCACCACAGCTTTGGCCCGTTGGACAGGAATATCCTACGAGCAGTACTTC.

The chain recombines TRBV19 with TRBJ2-5; the match to TRBD1 covers 8 bases. The germline V gene has CDR1 LNHDA and CDR2 SQIVND (reference sequence). The trim removed 7 bases at V and 5 bases at J, leaving 6 bases unmatched. This CDR3 contains 13 residues. This CDR3 is CASNDRGGETQYF. The CDR3 DNA reads as TGTGCCAGTAATGACAGGGGTGGGGAGACCCAGTACTTC.

V gene TRBV6-1 combines with J gene TRBJ2-3, with a possible D match to TRBD1 (6 bases). With 3 bases removed from V and 4 bases from J, the gap between germline ends came to 11 bases. Per germline, CDR1 MNHNS and CDR2 SASEGT. There are 14 residues in the CDR3. CDR3 nucleotides: TGTGCCAGCAGTGAGCGACAGGTTCCAGATACGCAGTATTTT. It specifies CASSERQVPDTQYF.

A word on this clone: Other DNA sequences of this sample code for an identical CDR3. The V and J genes are TRBV4-3 and TRBJ2-7; tentative D call: TRBD1 (6 bases). V was clipped by 1 base and J by 3 bases, with 7 bases between them. Germline CDR1 and CDR2: LGHNA and YSLEER. The CDR3 extends over 13 amino acids. As DNA, the CDR3 is TGCGCCAGCAGCCAAGTAGGGGGCTACGAGCAGTACTTC. As protein: CASSQVGGYEQYF.

The rearrangement joins TRBV10-2 to TRBJ2-3; 11 bases align to TRBD2. The J segment lost 2 bases and the V segment lost 5 bases, leaving 3 bases of the junction unmatched. The germline V gene has CDR1 WSHSY and CDR2 SAAADI. The CDR3 spans 15 residues. In DNA form, the CDR3 reads TGCGCCAGCAGTTCACTAGCGGGGGTCACAGATACGCAGTATTTT. It codes for CASSSLAGVTDTQYF.

V and J are TRBV19 and TRBJ1-1; D is undetermined. The length of the CDR3 is 14 residues. Trimming took off 0 bases at V and 6 bases at J, with 11 bases between the two ends. The V gene's germline CDR1 is LNHDA and CDR2 SQIVND (reference sequence). Here the CDR3 DNA reads TGTGCCAGTAGTATAGATCGGCGACGCTCTGAAGCTTTCTTT. It codes for CASSIDRRRSEAFF.

V usage is TRBV18 and J usage is TRBJ1-4, with D perhaps TRBD1 (5 bases). This CDR3 region has 16 residues. CDR1 and CDR2 from the germline V gene are KGHSH and LQKENI. Trimming took 6 bases from V and 0 from J, leaving 14 bases between them. DNA of the CDR3: TGTGCCAGCTCCCCATTCCCGGGGGCAACTAATGAAAAACTGTTTTTT. Its protein is CASSPFPGATNEKLFF.

V usage is TRBV28 and J usage is TRBJ2-2, with 8 bases that match TRBD2. The CDR3 runs 17 residues. With V trimmed by 3 bases and J by 4 bases, 10 bases remained unmatched. Germline assignment: CDR1 MDHEN and CDR2 SYDVKM. Written as DNA, the CDR3 is TGTGCCAGCAGTTTTTGGGGCCGGACTAGCCCCACCGGGGAGCTGTTTTTT. Translating gives CASSFWGRTSPTGELFF.

The CDR3 spells CASSFRERANEQFF. The CDR3 DNA reads TGTGCCAGCAGTTTCCGGGAGAGGGCCAATGAGCAGTTCTTC. The V call is TRBV27, the J call TRBJ2-1; D perhaps matches TRBD2 (6 bases). V was clipped by 3 bases and J by 6 bases, with 12 bases between them. The CDR3 totals 14 residues. CDR1 and CDR2 (germline): MNHEY, SMNVEV (reference sequence).

The genes are TRBV19 and TRBJ2-3; D gene ambiguous. The CDR3 is made up of 13 amino acids. V dropped 5 bases and J dropped 6 bases, with 12 bases sitting between them. Germline V gene data show CDR1 as LNHDA and CDR2 as SQIVND (reference sequence). As DNA, the CDR3 is TGTGCCAGTAGTGAGGCCCGCGAGGATACGCAGTATTTT. Translating it yields CASSEAREDTQYF.

A word on this clone: Other DNA sequences within the sample encode an identical CDR3. The chain recombines TRBV27 with TRBJ2-3; D gene uncertain. The CDR3 is made up of 13 amino acids. V was shortened by 3 bases and J by 3 bases, with 7 bases between the two germline ends. CDR1 and CDR2 from the germline V gene are MNHEY and SMNVEV (reference sequence). In DNA form, the CDR3 reads TGTGCCAGCAGTTTGATGGGGACAGATACGCAGTATTTT. It translates to CASSLMGTDTQYF.

J is TRBJ2-7 and V is TRBV5-1, with 8 bases identical to TRBD1. Germline CDR1 and CDR2: SGHRS and YFSETQ. The CDR3 is 15 residues long. The junction had 8 bases not matched to a gene; V was cut back by 4 bases and J by 2 bases. CDR3 in amino acids: CASSGARGPTYEQYF. In nucleotides, the CDR3 is TGCGCCAGCAGCGGAGCCAGGGGGCCCACCTACGAGCAGTACTTC.

The chain uses TRBV10-3 and TRBJ1-2; D might be TRBD1 (6 bases). Germline CDR1 ENHRY, CDR2 SYGVKD. The CDR3 spans 12 residues. Trimming took 9 bases from V and 2 from J, leaving 10 bases between them. The CDR3 bases are TGTGCCATGCAGACAGGAAACTATGGCTACACCTTC. Translated, it gives CAMQTGNYGYTF.

The chain uses TRBV18 and TRBJ2-7; 8 bases are a match to TRBD1. This CDR3 contains 14 residues. J was trimmed by 6 bases and V by 2 bases; bases with no gene match: 6. From germline, CDR1 is KGHSH and CDR2 LQKENI. CDR3 sequence: CASSPDRGVPEQYF. In nucleotides, the CDR3 is TGTGCCAGCTCACCAGACAGGGGAGTACCCGAGCAGTACTTC.